These 15 T cell receptor beta chains share one sample of origin, sequenced in a study of neurological immune-mediated disorders. TCRdb reprocessed the 5' RACE reads with MiXCR, giving one entry per CDR3 protein. The repertoire includes about 19,000 distinct CDR3 sequences, 7.5% of them detected once, and roughly a sixth sits in the top ten. The specimen sequenced was CD8+ T cells from blood. The receptors shown here come from a woman younger than 45 with HTLV-1-associated myelopathy (HAM/TSP).

The sample holds many counts of this clonotype. This rearrangement joins TRBV7-9 to TRBJ2-1, with D unresolved. The CDR3 totals 15 residues. CDR1 and CDR2 (germline): SEHNR, FQNEAQ (reference sequence). V lost 3 bases and J lost 3, with 12 bases in between. The CDR3 DNA is TGTGCCAGCAGCTTGTCCGGGCTCAACTACAATGAGCAGTTCTTC. Protein product: CASSLSGLNYNEQFF. Variable domain in full (rest from reference TRBV7-9 and TRBJ2-1): DTGVSQNPRHKITKRGQNVTFRCDPISEHNRLYWYRQTLGQGPEFLTYFQNEAQLEKSRLLSDRFSAERPKGSFSTLEIQRTEQGDSAMYLCASSLSGLNYNEQFFGPGTRLTVL.

A remark on this clonotype: The CDR3 carries no conserved terminal phenylalanine or tryptophan, so it likely arises from a read error. Because the CDR3's place on the DNA is in doubt, the DNA is left out and the CDR3 is given as listed by TCRdb. The CDR3 loop is CANSHASGGAVEFS. The rearrangement joins TRBV6-6 to TRBJ2-1; TRBD2 is taken as the D call from the table, unchecked against the DNA. The CDR3 is 14 residues long, counting both termini. From germline, CDR1 is MNHNY and CDR2 SVGAGI (reference sequence).

This clonotype has a count of ten or more. The chain recombines TRBV4-1 with TRBJ2-1; a possible D gene is TRBD2 (5 bases). The germline V gene encodes CDR1 MGHRA and CDR2 YSYEKL. The ends were cut back, 3 bases at V and 0 bases at J, with 18 bases in the middle. The CDR3 is 18 residues long. Written as DNA, the CDR3 is TGCGCCAGCAGCCACTCACCACCGGGGTCCAGCTCCTACAATGAGCAGTTCTTC. It translates to CASSHSPPGSSSYNEQFF.

This clonotype was seen at least ten times. The chain combines TRBV20-1 with TRBJ2-2; the D is unclear. CDR1 DFQATT and CDR2 SNEGSKA come from the germline V gene (reference sequence). Trimming took off 6 bases at V and 0 bases at J, with 5 bases between the two ends. There are 12 residues in the CDR3. CDR3 in DNA: TGCAGTGCCTTTACGAACACCGGGGAGCTGTTTTTT. This sequence encodes CSAFTNTGELFF.

This clonotype occurred many times. The chain links TRBV7-2 to TRBJ1-1, with unresolved D. V dropped 6 bases and J dropped 0 bases, with 8 bases sitting between them. Per germline, CDR1 SGHTA and CDR2 FQGNSA. The CDR3 covers 13 residues. The CDR3 nucleotides read TGTGCCAGCAGAGACATGCTGAACACTGAAGCTTTCTTT. Protein: CASRDMLNTEAFF.

This chain joins TRBV20-1 and TRBJ1-1; 8 nucleotides align to TRBD1. From germline, CDR1 is DFQATT and CDR2 SNEGSKA (reference sequence). V trimming: 4 bases; J trimming: 3 bases; junction bases outside the gene matches: 4. The length of the CDR3 is 13 residues. CDR3 in amino acids: CSANYRGDTEAFF. In DNA form, the CDR3 reads TGCAGTGCTAATTACAGGGGGGACACTGAAGCTTTCTTT.

This clonotype has a count of ten or more. The rearrangement uses TRBV20-1 and TRBJ1-2; 8 nucleotides agree with TRBD1. V dropped 3 bases and J dropped 7; count of bases not matched to a gene: 7. The germline V gene has CDR1 DFQATT and CDR2 SNEGSKA (reference sequence). This CDR3 has 13 amino acids. The CDR3 protein is CSASETGESGYTF. For the CDR3, the DNA is TGCAGTGCTAGTGAGACAGGGGAGTCTGGCTACACCTTC.

This clonotype is termed large (0.1 to 1%). V gene TRBV7-3 combines with J gene TRBJ1-2; D ambiguous. V lost 1 base and J lost 2, with 8 bases in between. The CDR3 totals 14 residues. The V gene's germline CDR1 is SGHTA and CDR2 FQGTGA. The CDR3 region has the DNA TGTGCCAGCAGCTTAAACGGCGGAAACTATGGCTACACCTTC. This translates into CASSLNGGNYGYTF.

This clonotype has a count of ten or more. The rearrangement links TRBV11-2 to TRBJ2-7; D uncertain. Germline CDR1 and CDR2: SGHAT and FQNNGV. The V gene lost 1 base and the J gene lost 3 bases, with 1 base spanning the gap. This CDR3 region has 11 residues. CDR3 residues: CASSLVYEQYF. The CDR3 DNA reads TGTGCCAGCAGCTTAGTCTACGAGCAGTACTTC.

This clonotype has a count of ten or more. The chain uses TRBV7-8 and TRBJ2-7, with TRBD2 as a possible D gene (5 bases). CDR1 and CDR2 from the germline V gene are SGHVS and FQNEAQ. CDR3 length: 12 amino acids. The V gene lost 10 bases and the J gene lost 1 base, with 11 bases spanning the gap. The CDR3: CATAGDSYEQYF. For the CDR3, the DNA is TGTGCCACTGCCGGGGATTCCTACGAGCAGTACTTC.

This clonotype was seen repeatedly, ten times or more. The CDR3 loop is CASPLSRVFADTQYF. In DNA form, the CDR3 reads TGCGCCAGCCCTCTGAGCAGGGTTTTCGCAGATACGCAGTATTTT. The chain uses TRBV5-1 and TRBJ2-3, with D maybe TRBD1 (5 bases). Germline CDR1 SGHRS, CDR2 YFSETQ. This CDR3 is 15 amino acids long. Trimming pared 7 bases from V and 4 bases from J, leaving 19 bases between.

This clonotype was seen many times. The chain carries TRBV12-3 or TRBV12-4 and TRBJ2-7, with a possible D match to TRBD1 (6 bases). The CDR3 runs 14 residues. Deletions cut 4 bases from V and 5 bases from J, with 15 bases between. This chain's CDR3 is CASSSLAGDHEQYF. DNA for the CDR3: TGTGCCAGCAGTTCCCTGGCAGGGGACCACGAGCAGTACTTC.

This clonotype occurred many times. The genes are TRBV20-1 and TRBJ2-7; D is ambiguous. This CDR3 spans 11 amino acids. Germline CDR1 and CDR2: DFQATT and SNEGSKA (reference sequence). V was cut by 0 bases and J by 3 bases, with 3 bases left in between. CDR3 amino acids: CSARDDYEQYF. CDR3 nucleotide sequence: TGCAGTGCTAGAGACGACTACGAGCAGTACTTC.

This clonotype is termed medium-sized. V and J are TRBV6-4 and TRBJ2-3, with D hard to call. Trimming left V 3 bases short and J 2 bases short, with 9 bases between. The CDR3 runs to 14 residues. The germline CDR1 and CDR2 sequences are MRHNA and SNTAGT. CDR3 residues: CASSEGPTTDTQYF. CDR3 nucleotide sequence: TGTGCCAGCAGTGAGGGTCCTACCACAGATACGCAGTATTTT.

There are many counts of this clonotype. This chain connects TRBV24-1 to TRBJ1-1; D unresolved. The germline V and J ends were trimmed by 4 bases and 3 bases, with 8 bases remaining between them. The length of the CDR3 is 13 residues. Germline V CDR1 and CDR2: KGHDR, SFDVKD. The CDR3 DNA is TGTGCCACCAGTGACTCGGGCTACACTGAAGCTTTCTTT. This sequence encodes CATSDSGYTEAFF.